This T cell receptor beta chain was documented in a study of cytomegalovirus exposure and HLA in healthy donors. Study-level points and caveats: According to a later analysis, donors in an Asian-associated ancestry cluster reportedly had fewer N-insertions than the approximately 620-donor mean.

Looked up from germline, CDR1 is SGHVS and CDR2 is FNYEAQ. CDR3 size: 17 residues. V was pared by 5 bases and J by 4 bases, with 21 bases between. As for this clone: The antigen remains undetermined.

In the PCR, 60 Vbeta and 13 Jbeta primers were used. Sequencing used immunoSEQ multiplex PCR; TCRdb keeps in-frame clones, though not all of them. The table has around 200,000 clones, less than 80% seen once. The sequence came from a man aged 35-49 years in good health and CMV-seronegative. Material for sequencing was PBMCs. The chain employs TRBV7-6 and TRBJ2-1; no definite D call. CDR3 bases: TGTGCCAGCAGCCCCCAAGACGGCGGCTCCCTATACAATGAGCAGTTCTTC. Amino acid sequence: CASSPQDGGSLYNEQFF.